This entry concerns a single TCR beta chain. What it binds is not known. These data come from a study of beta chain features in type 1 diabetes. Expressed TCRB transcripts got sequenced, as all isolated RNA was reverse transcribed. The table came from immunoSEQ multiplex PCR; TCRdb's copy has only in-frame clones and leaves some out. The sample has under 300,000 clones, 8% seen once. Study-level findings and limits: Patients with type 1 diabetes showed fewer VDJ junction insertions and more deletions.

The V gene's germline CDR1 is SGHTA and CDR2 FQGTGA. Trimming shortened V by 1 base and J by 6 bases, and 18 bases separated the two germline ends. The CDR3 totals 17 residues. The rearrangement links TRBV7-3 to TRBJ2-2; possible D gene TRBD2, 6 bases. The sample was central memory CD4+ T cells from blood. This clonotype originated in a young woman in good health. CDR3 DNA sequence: TGTGCCAGCAGCTTAATTGCTGCGGGGTCATTTTCCGGGGAGCTGTTTTTT. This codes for CASSLIAAGSFSGELFF.